These T cell receptor beta chains were read from a single sample in a study of cytomegalovirus exposure and HLA in healthy donors. The assay was immunoSEQ multiplex PCR, and TCRdb's table has in-frame clones only and misses some. This table holds more than 20,000 clones, approximately 75% found once. The sequenced sample was PBMCs. These receptors all stem from a male donor in good health and CMV-seronegative. Both conserved end residues are part of each CDR3. Some rows have no size entry. The others give once, few or many, or a class for an expanded clone.

NA TRBV7-2 CASSLFGRGDPSEQYF
NA TRBV9 CASSVAGLSVPNVLTF
NA TRBV2 CASSERPRGTDTQYF
once TRBV7-9 CASSPVGQANTGELFF
NA TRBV23-1 CASSHGLGLAEKYEQYF
NA TRBV19 CASSTGKGLLYEQYF
NA TRBV9 CASSVGELETQYF
NA TRBV5-4 CASSSTTGVQETQYF
NA TRBV4-3 CASSQEVGGGEGPYEQYF
NA TRBV27 CASSFRTGQETQYF
NA TRBV28 CASSPSNTGFYF
NA TRBV10-3 CAISGGQGRRREQYF
once TRBV5-6 CASSRTQGTLADYEQYF
NA TRBV7-9 CASSLERRQETQYF
NA TRBV27 CASSLLAVAGDAYNEQFF
NA TRBV7-9 CSSSRAGTRYNEQFF
NA TRBV5-4 CASSLAPDSYNEQFF
NA TRBV5-4 CASSLTGTRSHEQYF
few TRBV6-6 CASSFGGQAYTEAFF
NA TRBV28 CASSYTITGHRTDTQYF
NA TRBV7-2 CASSLEQGAGGYTF
NA TRBV28 CASTGDRDSEAFF
NA TRBV18 CASSPADSYEQYF
NA TRBV30 CAWIGAGKNTGELFF
NA TRBV6-5 CASGRGGEFIHEQYF
NA TRBV6-6 CASTVHRGRGEQYF
few TRBV6-1 CASSEAPYNEQFF
NA TRBV19 CASISLAGELFF
NA TRBV19 CASSIGPRGNEQFF
NA TRBV28 CASRTSGPGADTQYF
once TRBV7-9 CASSPQGETQYF
NA TRBV28 CASSLWEKSSYEQYF
NA TRBV28 CASSSRKVTGREQYF
NA TRBV4-1 CASSTGTSQADTQYF
NA TRBV2 CASRADRDDGYTF
NA TRBV4-3 CASSQEGGSGRETQYF
NA TRBV28 CASRTGLASNTGELFF
NA TRBV11-2 CASSLGQIQETQYF
NA TRBV9 CASSVTGTSGYEQYF
NA TRBV7-9 CASSLHPGREQETQYF
NA TRBV7-2 CASNPDEAYGGELFF
NA TRBV27 CASSLGTRGTNEQFF
once TRBV7-9 CASSGTGVNNEQFF
NA TRBV10-2 CASRFSGANTGELFF
NA TRBV7-9 CASSLGTGFGSPLHF
NA TRBV28 CASSPEGRRVGNEQFF
NA TRBV4-3 CASSQVLGGPYEQYF
NA TRBV7-2 CASSSLRNTGELFF